These T cell receptor beta chains were read from a single sample in a study of metastatic and nonmetastatic thyroid tumors. TCRdb re-processed the PCR reads through MiXCR. The data hold about 92,000 clones, with more than 12% observed a single time. What was sequenced was blood. All receptors derive from a female donor with papillary thyroid cancer or a benign thyroid nodule (not recorded which). Some clones in this sample may be carry-over from other donors' samples. The CDR3 runs from the conserved cysteine through the conserved F or W. Each record gives: V gene, D gene, clone size, J gene, CDR3 DNA, CDR3 protein. The D gene is left open where the match is weak. A clone size is listed for some rows: how often the clone was seen (once, few, many), or a class if it is expanded.

TRBV5-1,NA,many,TRBJ2-7,TGCGCCAGCAGCTTGGTGCCAGGAGGTGAGCAGTACTTC,CASSLVPGGEQYF
TRBV20-1,NA,many,TRBJ2-7,TGCAGTGCTAGAGATGCGGGGTACGAGCAGTACTTC,CSARDAGYEQYF
TRBV3-1,TRBD2,many,TRBJ2-5,TGTGCCAGCAGCCAAGATTGGCGGGGGTTACAAGAGACCCAGTACTTC,CASSQDWRGLQETQYF
TRBV7-2,NA,many,TRBJ1-2,TGTGCCAGCAGCCCTGTGTTCGAGGATAACTATGGCTACACCTTC,CASSPVFEDNYGYTF
TRBV7-9,NA,many,TRBJ2-7,TGTGCCAGCCTGGACGGGTACGAGCAGTACTTC,CASLDGYEQYF
TRBV5-8,NA,many,TRBJ1-2,TGTGCCAGCAGCTTGTTTCGGGCGGCCGGCTACACCTTC,CASSLFRAAGYTF
TRBV28,NA,NA,TRBJ1-5,TGTGCCAGCAGCCGAAGAGAACGGGTAGGGTCGCAGCCCCAGCATTTT,CASSRRERVGSQPQHF
TRBV5-4,NA,NA,TRBJ2-1,TGTGCCAGCAGCTTGGCCCCTGATAGGGATGAGCAGTTCTTC,CASSLAPDRDEQFF
TRBV6-4,NA,NA,TRBJ2-3,TGTGCCAGCAGTGCTCAAGGGGTCGCAGATACGCAGTATTTT,CASSAQGVADTQYF
TRBV6-1,NA,many,TRBJ1-2,TGTGCCAGCAGGGAGGGGGGTGGCTATGGCTACACCTTC,CASREGGGYGYTF
TRBV12-3/TRBV12-4,TRBD1,NA,TRBJ1-1,TGTGCCAGCAGTTTGTCGACAGGGTTCCGTTATCCTGAAGCTTTCTTT,CASSLSTGFRYPEAFF
TRBV6-2/TRBV6-3,NA,few,TRBJ2-6,TGTGCCAGCAGGGGGTCCCTGGCTGGGGCCAACGTCCTGACTTTC,CASRGSLAGANVLTF
TRBV5-6,NA,NA,TRBJ1-1,TGTGCCAGCAGCTGGCCCTCGGATAACACTGAAGCTTTCTTT,CASSWPSDNTEAFF
TRBV19,NA,many,TRBJ1-5,TGTGCCAGTAGTATCGTACGGGATCTAAATCAGCCCCAGCATTTT,CASSIVRDLNQPQHF
TRBV9,TRBD1,many,TRBJ1-2,TGTGCCAGCAGCGTAGAGGGACAGGGGTATGGCTACACCTTC,CASSVEGQGYGYTF
TRBV20-1,NA,many,TRBJ1-1,TGCAGTGCTAGAGAGTTCCCCTCAGAGAGCACTGAAGCTTCCTTT,CSAREFPSESTEASF
TRBV20-1,NA,NA,TRBJ1-6,TGCAGTGCTAATTGGGCGGTAAATTCACCCCTCCACTTT,CSANWAVNSPLHF
TRBV12-3/TRBV12-4,TRBD1,many,TRBJ1-2,TGTGCCAGCAGCACTGGGACAGGGATCTATGGCTACACCTTC,CASSTGTGIYGYTF
TRBV7-2,TRBD2,NA,TRBJ2-5,TGTGCCAGCAGCTTAGGGGAGGGGACCAAGTACTTC,CASSLGEGTKYF
TRBV28,NA,many,TRBJ2-7,TGTGCCAGCAGTTTCGAGGAAGTCTCCTACGAGCAGTACTTC,CASSFEEVSYEQYF